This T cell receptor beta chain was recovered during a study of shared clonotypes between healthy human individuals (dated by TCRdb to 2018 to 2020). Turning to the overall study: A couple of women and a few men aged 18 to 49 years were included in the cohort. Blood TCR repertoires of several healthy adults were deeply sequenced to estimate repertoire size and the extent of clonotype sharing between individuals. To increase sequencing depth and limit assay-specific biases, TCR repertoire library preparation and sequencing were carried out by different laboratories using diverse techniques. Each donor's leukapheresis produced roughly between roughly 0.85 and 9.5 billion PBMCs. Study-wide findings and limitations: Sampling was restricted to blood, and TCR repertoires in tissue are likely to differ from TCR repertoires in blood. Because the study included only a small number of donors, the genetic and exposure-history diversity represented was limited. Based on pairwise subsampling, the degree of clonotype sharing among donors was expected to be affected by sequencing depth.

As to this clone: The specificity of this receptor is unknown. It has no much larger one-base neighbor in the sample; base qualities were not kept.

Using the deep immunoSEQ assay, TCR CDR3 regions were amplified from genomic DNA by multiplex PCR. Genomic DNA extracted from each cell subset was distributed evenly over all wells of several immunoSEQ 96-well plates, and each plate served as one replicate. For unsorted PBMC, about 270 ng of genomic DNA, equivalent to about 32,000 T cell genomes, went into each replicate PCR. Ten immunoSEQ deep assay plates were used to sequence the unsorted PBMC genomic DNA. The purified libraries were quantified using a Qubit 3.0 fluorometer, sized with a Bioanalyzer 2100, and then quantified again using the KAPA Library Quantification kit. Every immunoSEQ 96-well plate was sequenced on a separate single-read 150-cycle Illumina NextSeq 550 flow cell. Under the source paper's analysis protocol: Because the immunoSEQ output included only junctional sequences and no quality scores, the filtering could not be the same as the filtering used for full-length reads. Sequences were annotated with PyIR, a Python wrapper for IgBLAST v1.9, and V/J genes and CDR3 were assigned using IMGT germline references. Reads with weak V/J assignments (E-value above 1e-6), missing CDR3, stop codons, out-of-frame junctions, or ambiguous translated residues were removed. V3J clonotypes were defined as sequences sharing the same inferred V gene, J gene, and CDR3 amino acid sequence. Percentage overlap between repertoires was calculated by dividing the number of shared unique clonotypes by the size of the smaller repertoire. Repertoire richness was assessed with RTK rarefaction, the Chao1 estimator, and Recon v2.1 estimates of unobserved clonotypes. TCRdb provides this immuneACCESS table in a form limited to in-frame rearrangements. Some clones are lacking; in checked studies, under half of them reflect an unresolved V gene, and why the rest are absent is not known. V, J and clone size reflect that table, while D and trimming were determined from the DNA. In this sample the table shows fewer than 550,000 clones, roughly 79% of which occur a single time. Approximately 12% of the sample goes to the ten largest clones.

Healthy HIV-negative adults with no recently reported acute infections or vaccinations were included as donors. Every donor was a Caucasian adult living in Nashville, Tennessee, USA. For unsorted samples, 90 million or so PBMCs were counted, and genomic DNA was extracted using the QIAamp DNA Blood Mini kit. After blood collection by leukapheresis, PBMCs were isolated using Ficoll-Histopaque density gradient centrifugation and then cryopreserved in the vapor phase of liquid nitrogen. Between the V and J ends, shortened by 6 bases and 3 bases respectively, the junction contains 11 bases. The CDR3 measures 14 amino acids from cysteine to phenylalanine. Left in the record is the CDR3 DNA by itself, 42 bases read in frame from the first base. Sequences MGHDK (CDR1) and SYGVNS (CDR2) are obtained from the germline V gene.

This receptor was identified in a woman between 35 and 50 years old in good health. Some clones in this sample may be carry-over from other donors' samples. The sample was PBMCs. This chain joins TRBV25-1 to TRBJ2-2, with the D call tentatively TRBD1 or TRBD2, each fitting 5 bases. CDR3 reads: CASSRDHYTGELFF. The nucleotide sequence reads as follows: TGTGCCAGCAGCCGGGACCACTACACCGGGGAGCTGTTTTTT.